This is a list of T cell receptor beta chains from one sample in a study of blood T cell repertoires in COVID-19. Sequencing was performed with immunoSEQ multiplex PCR; in TCRdb, only in-frame clones are kept and a portion is missing. Of fewer than 700,000 clones listed, about 88% are singletons. The sample consisted of peripheral blood. The source is a woman aged 50 to 65 with COVID-19, enrolled during active disease. Both conserved end residues are part of each CDR3. A D gene is named only where the DNA matches it firmly. For some rows the clone size is stated as once, few or many, or as a class when expanded; others skip it.

v_call	d_call	clone_size	j_call	cdr3_nt	cdr3_aa
TRBV30	NA	NA	TRBJ2-1	TGTGCCTGGAGTGTAGGCAGCCCGCAGGGGCAGTTCTTC	CAWSVGSPQGQFF
TRBV12-3/TRBV12-4	TRBD1	NA	TRBJ1-1	TGTGCCAGCAGAGCAACAGGGGTATGGCGGGCTTTCTTT	CASRATGVWRAFF
TRBV28	TRBD1	NA	TRBJ1-5	TGTGCCAGCACCTCCGGGACAGTAGTAAGTCAGCCCCAGCATTTT	CASTSGTVVSQPQHF
TRBV19	NA	NA	TRBJ1-1	TGTGCCAGTAGTGCAAGCAGGGACACTGAAGCTTTCTTT	CASSASRDTEAFF
TRBV3-1/TRBV3-2	NA	few	TRBJ2-7	TGTGCCAGCAGCCAAGACAGGGTACGCCTACACGAGCAGTACTTC	CASSQDRVRLHEQYF
TRBV11-2	TRBD2	NA	TRBJ2-1	TGTGCCAGCAGCTTACTTGGGGGGGACTACAATGAGCAGTTCTTC	CASSLLGGDYNEQFF
TRBV28	TRBD2	NA	TRBJ2-3	TGTGCCAGCACCGGGACTACCCTTGTTGGGCAGTATTTT	CASTGTTLVGQYF
TRBV2	TRBD1	few	TRBJ1-6	TGTGCCAGCAGTCCGGGACAGGGGACTTCACCCCTCCACTTT	CASSPGQGTSPLHF
TRBV9	TRBD2	NA	TRBJ2-3	TGTGCCAGCAGCGTAGGTTCTAGGGGACTAGCGATAGACACAGATACGCAGTATTTT	CASSVGSRGLAIDTDTQYF
TRBV9	TRBD1	NA	TRBJ2-1	TGTGCCAGCAGCGTAGGGCTGGGACAGAACAATGAGCAGTTCTTC	CASSVGLGQNNEQFF
TRBV5-1	NA	NA	TRBJ1-6	TGCGCCAGCAGCTTGACCGGGGGACCCCTCCACTTT	CASSLTGGPLHF
TRBV3-1/TRBV3-2	NA	NA	TRBJ2-2	TGTGCCAGCAGGGGCAACACCGGGGAGCTGTTTTTT	CASRGNTGELFF
TRBV6-5	NA	NA	TRBJ1-3	TGTGCCAGCATTGGGGGGAGCTCTGGAAACACCATATATTTT	CASIGGSSGNTIYF
TRBV7-2	NA	NA	TRBJ1-3	TGTGCCAGCAGCTTTGTCGGGAGTGGAAACACCATATATTTT	CASSFVGSGNTIYF
TRBV7-9	TRBD1	NA	TRBJ1-4	TGTGCCAGCAGCGCTCAGGACAGGGAGGGAAAACTGTTTTTT	CASSAQDREGKLFF
TRBV19	TRBD1	NA	TRBJ1-2	TGTGCCAGTAGTACGACAGGGGATGGCTACACCTTC	CASSTTGDGYTF
TRBV29-1	TRBD2	few	TRBJ2-1	TGCAGCGTTCCTAGCGGGGGTATACAGTTCTTC	CSVPSGGIQFF
TRBV28	TRBD1	NA	TRBJ1-2	TGTGCCAGCAGTCAGGGACAGGGTATTGGGGGGTATGGCTACACCTTC	CASSQGQGIGGYGYTF
TRBV6-4	NA	NA	TRBJ1-2	TGTGCCAGCAGTGACGGAACAGGCTATGGCTACACCTTC	CASSDGTGYGYTF
TRBV6-5	NA	NA	TRBJ2-7	TGTGCCAGCAGTACGGACAGTAACACCTACGAGCAGTACTTC	CASSTDSNTYEQYF
TRBV5-1	NA	NA	TRBJ1-2	TGCGCCAGCAGCTTTAGCGGGCCCTATGGCTACACCTTC	CASSFSGPYGYTF
TRBV6-5	TRBD1	NA	TRBJ2-7	TGTGCCAGCAGTTACCTGACAGGGGGGTCCTACGAGCAGTACTTC	CASSYLTGGSYEQYF
TRBV7-9	NA	NA	TRBJ1-2	TGTGCCAGCAGCTTAACAGGATATGGCTACACCTTC	CASSLTGYGYTF
TRBV27	NA	NA	TRBJ2-7	TGTGCCAGCAGTTATAACCTCGGCGAGCAGTACTTC	CASSYNLGEQYF
TRBV30	TRBD1	NA	TRBJ2-6	TGTGCCTGGAGTGGTAGGCAGGGGGTCGCTGGGGCCAACGTCCTGACTTTC	CAWSGRQGVAGANVLTF
TRBV4-1	TRBD1	NA	TRBJ1-2	TGCGCCAGCAGCCAAGTAGGGGGCGATGGCTACACCTTC	CASSQVGGDGYTF
TRBV30	TRBD1	NA	TRBJ1-4	TGTGCCTGGATGACAGGGGGTGAAAAACTGTTTTTT	CAWMTGGEKLFF
TRBV11-1	NA	NA	TRBJ2-3	TGTGCCAGCAGCCACTTTACAGATACGCAGTATTTT	CASSHFTDTQYF
TRBV2	TRBD1	few	TRBJ1-2	TGTGCCAGCAGTGAGACAGGGTATGGCTACACCTTC	CASSETGYGYTF
TRBV19	TRBD1	NA	TRBJ1-5	TGTGCCAGTAGCCCTTGGGACAGGGGGAGGCAGCCCCAGCATTTT	CASSPWDRGRQPQHF
TRBV2	NA	NA	TRBJ1-1	TGTGCCAGCCACAGGGAGATTGGCACTGAAGCTTTCTTT	CASHREIGTEAFF
TRBV3-1/TRBV3-2	NA	NA	TRBJ1-6	TGTGCCAGCAGCCCCAACAGAGCAGGGCCTTCACCCCTCCACTTT	CASSPNRAGPSPLHF
TRBV2	NA	NA	TRBJ1-1	TGTGCCAGCAGTGAAAGATCAGGGGATGGCACTGAAGCTTTCTTT	CASSERSGDGTEAFF
TRBV6-1	NA	NA	TRBJ2-1	TGTGCCAGCAGTAGACTCGTCGAGCAGTTCTTC	CASSRLVEQFF
TRBV29-1	TRBD1	NA	TRBJ2-2	TGCAGCGCCGACAGGGCGAATGGCGGGGAGCTGTTTTTT	CSADRANGGELFF
TRBV7-8	TRBD1	once	TRBJ1-4	TGTGCCAGCAGCTTATATAGGACAGGGAGTAGGGGCACTAATGAAAAACTGTTTTTT	CASSLYRTGSRGTNEKLFF
TRBV7-9	NA	NA	TRBJ1-1	TGTGCCAGCAGCCCCGAAAGGGGCGCTTCGGGAGCTTTCTTT	CASSPERGASGAFF
TRBV6-5	TRBD1	NA	TRBJ1-4	TGTGCCAGCAGGACAGGGGCGAAACTGTTTTTT	CASRTGAKLFF
TRBV6-5	NA	NA	TRBJ1-1	TGTGCCAGCAGTTACTCGAGTCGGGCAGGGACTGAAGCTTTCTTT	CASSYSSRAGTEAFF
TRBV6-1	NA	NA	TRBJ1-3	TGTGCCAGCAGTGAATTGTTCACCGGCTCTGGAAACACCATATATTTT	CASSELFTGSGNTIYF